The source of this T cell receptor (beta chain) is a study of ipilimumab plus nivolumab after autologous stem cell transplantation. CDR3 length equals 17 residues. The J segment lost 0 bases and the V segment lost 5 bases, leaving 8 bases of the junction unmatched. The germline V gene encodes CDR1 SGHTA and CDR2 FQGNSA. Some clones are missing from TCRdb's copy, which holds only in-frame ones; the method was immunoSEQ multiplex PCR. The sample records roughly 86,000 clones, 75% to 85% being singletons. The genes are TRBV7-2 and TRBJ1-5; TRBD1 aligns across 9 bases. The source of this sequence is a male donor with diffuse large B-cell lymphoma. The sample here was PBMCs, taken in a trial of ipilimumab plus nivolumab as post-transplant consolidation. The CDR3 sequence is CASSPSGQGNSNQPQHF. For the CDR3, the DNA is TGTGCCAGCAGCCCTAGCGGACAGGGGAATAGCAATCAGCCCCAGCATTTT.